This entry features one T cell receptor (beta chain) sequence. These data originate in a study of memory CD4+ T cells and cytomegalovirus serostatus. The assay was immunoSEQ multiplex PCR, and TCRdb's table has in-frame clones only and misses some. In the table there are around 53,000 clones, 83% of which are singletons. The sort gate was single viable CD3+CD4+CD8-CD45RO+ cells for memory CD4+ T cells. The sample taken for sequencing was memory CD4+ T cells from blood. The TCR originated in an adult in good health and CMV-seropositive.

The CDR3 region is CASTEGGINYGYTF. Written as DNA, the CDR3 is TGTGCCAGCACCGAGGGGGGTATTAACTATGGCTACACCTTC. The chain joins TRBV9 to TRBJ1-2; D possibly corresponds to TRBD1 (6 bases). Germline CDR1 reads SGDLS; CDR2 reads YYNGEE. Trimming pared 6 bases from V and 1 base from J, leaving 13 bases between. This CDR3 is 14 amino acids long.